The 9 T cell receptor beta chains listed next were all sequenced from one sample in a study of shared clonotypes between healthy human individuals. Profiled with immunoSEQ multiplex PCR; TCRdb holds only in-frame clones, not every one. The data contain 950,000 to 1,300,000 clones, around four fifths of them singletons. Sequencing used memory CD4+ T cells sorted from blood. The sample's subset: CD45RA-negative fraction. The source of these receptors is a man aged 18 to 29 in good health.

The rearrangement uses TRBV7-8 and TRBJ2-2; TRBD2 matches at 10 bases. The CDR3 covers 16 residues. Trimming removed 4 bases from V and 5 bases from J; junction bases left unmatched: 7. Germline-derived CDR1 and CDR2 are SGHVS and FQNEAQ. CDR3 amino acids: CASSSLAGARTGELFF. CDR3 nucleotides: TGTGCCAGCAGCTCCCTAGCGGGGGCGCGAACCGGGGAGCTGTTTTTT.

CDR3 amino acids: CASSASPGTGGGYTF. CDR3 in DNA: TGTGCCAGCAGTGCCTCTCCCGGGACAGGGGGTGGCTACACCTTC. The chain uses TRBV27 and TRBJ1-2, with 11 bases lining up with TRBD1. CDR1 MNHEY and CDR2 SMNVEV come from the germline V gene (reference sequence). Unmatched junction bases numbered 9, after V lost 5 bases and J lost 7 bases. CDR3 length: 15 amino acids.

In this sample, this clone turned up once. The CDR3, as DNA: TGCGCCAGCAGCCAAGCTCATAGCGGGGGGGTGGTGGAGCTGTTTTTT. Amino acid sequence: CASSQAHSGGVVELFF. This rearrangement joins TRBV4-1 to TRBJ2-2, with 11 bases fitting TRBD2. The germline V gene encodes CDR1 MGHRA and CDR2 YSYEKL. With 1 base clipped from V and 10 bases from J, the junction kept 8 bases outside the gene matches. The CDR3 contains 16 residues.

Worth noting for this clone: The same CDR3 can be traced to other DNA sequences in this sample. The chain is built from TRBV5-4 and TRBJ2-7; 10 positions agree with TRBD2. CDR3 length: 15 amino acids. Trimming cost V 0 bases and J 1 base; bases outside gene matches: 1. Germline CDR1 and CDR2: SGHNT and YYREEE (reference sequence). The DNA for the CDR3 is TGTGCCAGCAGCTTGGGGACTAGCGGTTCCTACGAGCAGTACTTC. Translation gives CASSLGTSGSYEQYF.

The J gene is TRBJ1-1, the V gene TRBV27; the D gene is possibly TRBD1 (6 bases). Deletions cut 4 bases from V and 3 bases from J, with 24 bases between. Per the germline V gene, CDR1 is MNHEY and CDR2 is SMNVEV (reference sequence). CDR3 length: 18 amino acids. CDR3 DNA sequence: TGTGCCAGCAGTTCCACCTATACTATACAGGGAGTCGACACTGAAGCTTTCTTT. This sequence encodes CASSSTYTIQGVDTEAFF.

About this clone: Mismatch with germline at one junction end may stem from a read error. V gene TRBV7-9 combines with J gene TRBJ1-5, with a possible D match to TRBD1 (6 bases). The CDR3 spans 15 residues. Looked up from germline, CDR1 is SEHNR and CDR2 is FQNEAQ (reference sequence). The CDR3 is CASSLGGESGQPQHF. CDR3 sequence (DNA): TGTGCCAGCAGTTTAGGGGGGGAGTCCGGTCAGCCCCAGCATTTT.

This clone was found a few times. The CDR3 nucleotides read TGTGCCAGCAAACGCGCTTCCAGGGAGGGCGGCTACACCTTC. Protein: CASKRASREGGYTF. The chain carries TRBV28 and TRBJ1-2; D is perhaps TRBD1 (5 bases). V lost 7 bases to trimming and J lost 8 bases, with 20 bases between them. Germline V gives CDR1 MDHEN, CDR2 SYDVKM. The CDR3 length is 14 residues.

The chain combines TRBV6-5 with TRBJ1-3, with D maybe TRBD1 (5 bases). From germline, CDR1 is MNHEY and CDR2 SVGAGI. The V end was cut by 6 bases, the J end by 4 bases, with 13 bases between. The CDR3 sequence is 14 residues long. CDR3 nucleotide sequence: TGTGCCAGCAGCCAGGGATTGGGAGGAAACACCATATATTTT. It is translated as CASSQGLGGNTIYF.

The chain employs TRBV18 and TRBJ2-7, with D uncertain. Per germline, CDR1 KGHSH and CDR2 LQKENI. Trimming took 0 bases from V and 5 from J, leaving 14 bases between them. This CDR3 is 15 amino acids long. The CDR3 protein is CASSPPAGSYHEQYF. The CDR3 DNA reads as TGTGCCAGCTCACCACCCGCAGGCTCCTACCACGAGCAGTACTTC.